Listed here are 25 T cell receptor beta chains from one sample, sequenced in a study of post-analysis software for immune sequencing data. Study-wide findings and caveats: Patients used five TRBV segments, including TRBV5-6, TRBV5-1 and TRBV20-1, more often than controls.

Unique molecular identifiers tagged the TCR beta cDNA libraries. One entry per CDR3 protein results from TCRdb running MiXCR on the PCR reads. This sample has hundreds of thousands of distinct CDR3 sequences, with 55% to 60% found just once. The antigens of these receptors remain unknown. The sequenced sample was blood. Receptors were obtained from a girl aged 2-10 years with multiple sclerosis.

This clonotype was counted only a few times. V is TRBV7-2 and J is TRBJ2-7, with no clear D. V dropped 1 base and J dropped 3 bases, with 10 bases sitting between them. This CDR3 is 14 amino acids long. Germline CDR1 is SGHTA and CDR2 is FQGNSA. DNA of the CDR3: TGTGCCAGCAGCTTAGGTATGGGGAACTACGAGCAGTACTTC. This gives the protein CASSLGMGNYEQYF.

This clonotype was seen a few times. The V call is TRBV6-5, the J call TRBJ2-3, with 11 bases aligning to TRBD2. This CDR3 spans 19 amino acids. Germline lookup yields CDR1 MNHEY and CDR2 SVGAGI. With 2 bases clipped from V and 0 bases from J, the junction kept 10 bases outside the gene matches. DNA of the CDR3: TGTGCCAGCAGTTACGACCCCCAACTAGCGGGAGACAGCACAGATACGCAGTATTTT. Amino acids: CASSYDPQLAGDSTDTQYF.

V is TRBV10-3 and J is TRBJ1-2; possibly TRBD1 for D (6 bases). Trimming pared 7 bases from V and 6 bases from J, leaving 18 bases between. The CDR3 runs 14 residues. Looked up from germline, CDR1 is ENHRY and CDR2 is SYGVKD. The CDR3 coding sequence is TGTGCCATCACCCACCCGGGGGGCGCGGATGGCTACACCTTC. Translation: CAITHPGGADGYTF.

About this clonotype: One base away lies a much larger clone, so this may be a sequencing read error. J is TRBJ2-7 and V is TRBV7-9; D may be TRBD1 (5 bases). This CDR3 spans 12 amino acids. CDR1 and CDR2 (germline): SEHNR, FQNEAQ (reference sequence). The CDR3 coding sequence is TGTACCAGCAGCCCCGACAGCTACGAGCAGTACTTC. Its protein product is CTSSPDSYEQYF.

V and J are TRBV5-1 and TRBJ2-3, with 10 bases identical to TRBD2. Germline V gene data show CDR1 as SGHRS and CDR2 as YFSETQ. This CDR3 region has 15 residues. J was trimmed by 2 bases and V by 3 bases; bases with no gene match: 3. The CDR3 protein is CASSSAGGVTDTQYF. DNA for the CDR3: TGCGCCAGCAGCTCAGCGGGAGGGGTCACAGATACGCAGTATTTT.

CDR3 in DNA: TGTGCCAGCAGCCGGCCCGCGGGACTAGCCAAAGAGACCCAGTACTTC. The encoded protein is CASSRPAGLAKETQYF. This chain uses TRBV7-9 with TRBJ2-5; 9 bases map to TRBD2. The CDR3 is 16 amino acids. V was clipped by 5 bases and J by 3 bases; unmatched bases: 10. The germline gives CDR1 SEHNR, CDR2 FQNEAQ (reference sequence).

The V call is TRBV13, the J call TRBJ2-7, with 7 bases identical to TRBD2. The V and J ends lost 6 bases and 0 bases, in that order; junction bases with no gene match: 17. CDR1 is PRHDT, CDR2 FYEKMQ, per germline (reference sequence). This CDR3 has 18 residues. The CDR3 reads CASSLFSPTSAYSYEQYF. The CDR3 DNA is TGTGCCAGCAGTTTATTTTCCCCTACTAGCGCGTACTCCTACGAGCAGTACTTC.

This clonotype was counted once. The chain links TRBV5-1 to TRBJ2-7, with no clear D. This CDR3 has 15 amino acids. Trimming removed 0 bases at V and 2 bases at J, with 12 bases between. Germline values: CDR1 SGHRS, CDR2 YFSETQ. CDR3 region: CASSLAGLNPYEQYF. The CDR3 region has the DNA TGCGCCAGCAGCTTGGCAGGTTTAAACCCCTACGAGCAGTACTTC.

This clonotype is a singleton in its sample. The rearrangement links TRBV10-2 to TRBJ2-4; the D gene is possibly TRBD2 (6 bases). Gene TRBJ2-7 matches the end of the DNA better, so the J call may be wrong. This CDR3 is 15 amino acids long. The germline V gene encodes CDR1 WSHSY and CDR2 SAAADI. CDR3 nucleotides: TGCGCCAGCATCCACAGGCTAGCGTTGGACTACGAGCAGTACTTC. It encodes CASIHRLALDYEQYF.

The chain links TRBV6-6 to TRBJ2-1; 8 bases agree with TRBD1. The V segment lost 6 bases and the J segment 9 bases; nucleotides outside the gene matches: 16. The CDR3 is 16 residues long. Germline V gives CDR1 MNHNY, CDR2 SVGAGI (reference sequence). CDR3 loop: CASSLDIGTGLTEQFF. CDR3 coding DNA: TGTGCCAGCAGCCTGGACATTGGGACAGGTCTTACTGAGCAGTTCTTC.

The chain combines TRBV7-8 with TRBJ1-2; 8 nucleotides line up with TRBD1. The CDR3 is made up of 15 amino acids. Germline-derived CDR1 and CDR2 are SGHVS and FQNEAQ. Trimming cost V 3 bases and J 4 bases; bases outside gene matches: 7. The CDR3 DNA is TGTGCCAGCAGCTTTCACAGGGGGGGAGGCTATGGCTACACCTTC. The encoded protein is CASSFHRGGGYGYTF.

CDR3 residues: CASSPLQGSKQYF. DNA of the CDR3: TGTGCCAGCAGCCCATTACAGGGGAGCAAGCAGTACTTC. The chain uses TRBV7-9 and TRBJ2-7; 7 nucleotides line up with TRBD1. This CDR3 has 13 residues. Unmatched junction bases numbered 9, after V lost 5 bases and J lost 8 bases. Germline lookup yields CDR1 SEHNR and CDR2 FQNEAQ (reference sequence).

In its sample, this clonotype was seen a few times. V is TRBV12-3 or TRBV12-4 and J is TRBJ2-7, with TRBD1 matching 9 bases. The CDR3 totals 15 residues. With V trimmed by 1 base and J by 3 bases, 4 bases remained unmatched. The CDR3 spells CASSLVQGADYEQYF. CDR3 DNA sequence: TGTGCCAGCAGTTTAGTACAGGGGGCAGACTACGAGCAGTACTTC.

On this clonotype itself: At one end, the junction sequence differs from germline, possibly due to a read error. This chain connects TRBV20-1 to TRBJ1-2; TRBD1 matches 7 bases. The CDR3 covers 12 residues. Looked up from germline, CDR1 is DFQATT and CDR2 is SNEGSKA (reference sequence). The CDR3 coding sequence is TGCAGTGCCAAACAGGGGTACTATGACTACACCTTC. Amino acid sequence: CSAKQGYYDYTF.

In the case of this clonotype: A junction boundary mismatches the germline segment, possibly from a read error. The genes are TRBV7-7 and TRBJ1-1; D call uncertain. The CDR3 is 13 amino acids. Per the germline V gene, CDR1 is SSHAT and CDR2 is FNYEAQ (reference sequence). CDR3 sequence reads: CASSPREGTEAFF. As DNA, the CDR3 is TGTGCTAGCAGCCCTCGGGAGGGCACTGAAGCTTTCTTT. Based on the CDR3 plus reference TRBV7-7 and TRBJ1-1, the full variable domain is GAGVSQSPRYKVTKRGQDVTLRCDPISSHATLYWYQQALGQGPEFLTYFNYEAQPDKSGLPSDRFSAERPEGSISTLTIQRTEQRDSAMYRCASSPREGTEAFFGQGTRLTVV.

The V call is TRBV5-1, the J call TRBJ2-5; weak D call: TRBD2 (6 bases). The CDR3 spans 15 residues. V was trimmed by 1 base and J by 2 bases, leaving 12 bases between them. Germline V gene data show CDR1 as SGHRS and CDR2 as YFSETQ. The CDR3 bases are TGCGCCAGCAGCTTGTTCGGGACTTTTCAAGAGACCCAGTACTTC. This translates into CASSLFGTFQETQYF.

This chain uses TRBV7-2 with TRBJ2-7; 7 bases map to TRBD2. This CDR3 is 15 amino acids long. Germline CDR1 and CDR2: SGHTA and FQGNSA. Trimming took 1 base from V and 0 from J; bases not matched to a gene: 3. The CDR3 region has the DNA TGTGCCAGCAGCTTAGTTTCTAGCGGCTCCTACGAGCAGTACTTC. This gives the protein CASSLVSSGSYEQYF.

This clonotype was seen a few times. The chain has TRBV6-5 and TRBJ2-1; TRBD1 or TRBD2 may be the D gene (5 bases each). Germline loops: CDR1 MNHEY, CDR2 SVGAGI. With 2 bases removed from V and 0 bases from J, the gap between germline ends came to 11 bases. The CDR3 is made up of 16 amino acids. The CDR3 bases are TGTGCCAGCAGTTACCCCATGAGGGGCTCCTACAATGAGCAGTTCTTC. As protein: CASSYPMRGSYNEQFF.

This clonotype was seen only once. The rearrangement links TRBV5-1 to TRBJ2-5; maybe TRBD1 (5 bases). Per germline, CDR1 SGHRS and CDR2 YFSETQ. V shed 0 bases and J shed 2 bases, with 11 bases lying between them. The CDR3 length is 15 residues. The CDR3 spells CASSLVGRAQETQYF. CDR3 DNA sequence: TGCGCCAGCAGCTTGGTGGGCAGGGCGCAAGAGACCCAGTACTTC.

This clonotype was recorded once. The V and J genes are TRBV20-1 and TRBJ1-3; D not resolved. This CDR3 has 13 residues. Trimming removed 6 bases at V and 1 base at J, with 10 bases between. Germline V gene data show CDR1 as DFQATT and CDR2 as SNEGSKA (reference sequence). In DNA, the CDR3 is TGCAGTGCAGCCCGAACTTCTGGAAACACCATATATTTT. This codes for CSAARTSGNTIYF.

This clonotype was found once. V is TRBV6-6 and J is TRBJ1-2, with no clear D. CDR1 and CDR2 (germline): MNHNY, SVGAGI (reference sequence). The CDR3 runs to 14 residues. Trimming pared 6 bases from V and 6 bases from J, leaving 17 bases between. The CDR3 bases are TGTGCCAGCAGCCCCCTCCTTTGGCAGGATGGCTACACCTTC. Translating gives CASSPLLWQDGYTF.

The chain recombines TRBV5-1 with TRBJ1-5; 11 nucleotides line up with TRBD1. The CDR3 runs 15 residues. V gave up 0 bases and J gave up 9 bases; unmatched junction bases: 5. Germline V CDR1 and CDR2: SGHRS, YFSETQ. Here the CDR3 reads CASSLDGQGASPQHF. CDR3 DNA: TGCGCCAGCAGCTTGGATGGACAGGGGGCCTCGCCCCAGCATTTT.

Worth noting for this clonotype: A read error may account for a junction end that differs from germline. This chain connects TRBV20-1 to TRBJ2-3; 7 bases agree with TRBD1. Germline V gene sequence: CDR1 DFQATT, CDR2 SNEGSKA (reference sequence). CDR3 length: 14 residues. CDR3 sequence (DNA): TGCAGTGCTAGAGCTTGGACAGGCACAGATGCGCAGTATTTT. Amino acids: CSARAWTGTDAQYF.

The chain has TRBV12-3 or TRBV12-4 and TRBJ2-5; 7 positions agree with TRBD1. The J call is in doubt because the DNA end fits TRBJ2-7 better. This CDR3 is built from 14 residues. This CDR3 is CASSQLQGPYEQYF. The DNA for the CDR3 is TGTGCCAGCAGCCAACTACAGGGGCCCTACGAGCAGTACTTC.

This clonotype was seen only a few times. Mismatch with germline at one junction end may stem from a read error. Here the CDR3 DNA reads TGTGCCAGTAGTTATCAGGCGAGGGGGTTCGGCCAAGAGACCCAGTACTTC. This sequence encodes CASSYQARGFGQETQYF. The chain carries TRBV6-5 and TRBJ2-5, with D possibly TRBD1 on 6 matching bases. Germline V gene data show CDR1 as MNHEY and CDR2 as SVGAGI. The CDR3 length is 17 residues.